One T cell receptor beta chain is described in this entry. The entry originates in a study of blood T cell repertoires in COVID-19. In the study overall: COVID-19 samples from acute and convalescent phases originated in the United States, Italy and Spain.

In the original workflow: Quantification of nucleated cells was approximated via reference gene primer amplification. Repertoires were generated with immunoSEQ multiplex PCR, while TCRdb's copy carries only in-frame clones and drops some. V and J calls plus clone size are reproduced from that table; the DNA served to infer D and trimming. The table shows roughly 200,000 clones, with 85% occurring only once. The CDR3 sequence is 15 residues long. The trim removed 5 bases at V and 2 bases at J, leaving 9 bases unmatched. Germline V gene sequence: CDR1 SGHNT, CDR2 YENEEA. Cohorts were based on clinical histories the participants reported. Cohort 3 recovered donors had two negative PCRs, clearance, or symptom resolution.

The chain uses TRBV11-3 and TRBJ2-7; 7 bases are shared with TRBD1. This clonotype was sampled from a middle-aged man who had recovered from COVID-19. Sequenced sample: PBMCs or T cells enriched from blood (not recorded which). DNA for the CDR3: TGTGCCAGCAGCCCGACAGGGACGTTAACCTACGAGCAGTACTTC. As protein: CASSPTGTLTYEQYF.